This entry is about one T cell receptor beta chain. This clone was recorded once. Its antigen target is currently unknown. The record has no base qualities; no much larger clone is one base away. The data were obtained in a study of cytomegalovirus exposure and HLA in healthy donors (dated by TCRdb to 2016 to 2017). As for the study more broadly: According to a later analysis, one platform produced both the 120 validation repertoires and the 620 or so repertoires of the first cohort. The study was designed to test whether signatures of past pathogen exposure could be identified by cataloging public T cell receptors. In addition to the first cohort of roughly 700 subjects, a separate validation cohort of approximately 120 different subjects was used. To predict cytomegalovirus infection status, the study brought together high-throughput TCR immunosequencing, statistical association of individual TCRs with disease status, and machine learning. Results and caveats for the whole study, not just this receptor: Most TCR sequences were seen in very few donors, while some public TCRs were found in many individuals. A few of the identified cytomegalovirus-associated TCR beta chains were confirmed in vitro to be specific for cytomegalovirus antigens. In both the original and validation cohorts, the classifier was reported to diagnose cytomegalovirus status with high specificity and sensitivity. Subsequent analysis determined that TCRs grouped into clusters in the first cohort also showed a tendency toward co-occurrence across the approximately 110 validation repertoires, and 94% of cluster scores exceeded 0. The authors suggested that the approach could potentially be extended to other disease states and immunological phenotypes. A later analysis had no HLA typing for the validation cohort, so co-occurrence there was scored across all 110 or so repertoires. The study listed 150 to 200 TCR beta chains as associated with cytomegalovirus.

Libraries were made using the immunoSEQ multiplex PCR assay. The published analysis was carried out like this. A statistical classification framework was built for diagnosing cytomegalovirus status from the catalog of TCR beta chain sequences. TCRdb obtained this table from immuneACCESS and retained in-frame rearrangements with V and J assigned. These tables miss some clones; where compared with another copy, unresolved V genes account for less than half of the shortfall, and the remainder is unexplained. That table supplies the V and J calls and clone size; D and trimming were determined from the DNA. The table for this sample lists approximately 200,000 clones; 70% to 85% of them were counted only once. The leading ten clones occupy 10% to 15% of the sample. The donors belonged to the validation cohort of about 120 subjects, which was separate from the roughly 700-subject first cohort. Including the terminal cysteine and phenylalanine, the CDR3 comprises 19 residues. Left in the record is the CDR3 DNA by itself, 57 bases read in frame from the first base. V is trimmed back by 0 bases and J by 0 bases, and the junction contains 13 bases that no gene match accounts for. CDR1 and CDR2, looked up from the germline V gene, are SGHNT and YENEEA.

The rearranged segments are TRBV11-3 and TRBJ2-7, with TRBD2 matching 8 junction bases. Sequenced: PBMCs. The clonotype was recovered from a woman aged 25 to 45 in good health and CMV-seropositive. DNA sequence: TGTGCCAGCAGCTTAGATTCTGGACCCTTGGCGGGGGGCTCCTACGAGCAGTACTTC. Translated, it reads CASSLDSGPLAGGSYEQYF.